This T cell receptor beta chain was profiled in a study of regulatory T cells in long-lasting Graves disease. At least ten counts were recorded for this clonotype. Building the TCR beta libraries relied on iRepertoire HTBI primers, and CDR3 regions underwent Arm-PCR. TCRdb analysed the multiplex PCR reads with MiXCR anew, one entry per CDR3 protein. The sample lists approximately 350,000 distinct CDR3 sequences, around 11% occurring once. Stated time point: newly diagnosed GD, antithyroid drugs for less than 3 months. The TCR library was made from RNA that had been extracted from PBMCs in TRIzol. The same sample was also used in a study of T cells in Graves' hyperthyroidism and ophthalmopathy. This second study notes: HTBI primers were used for first-round RT-PCR of the TCR CDR3.

The sequenced sample was peripheral blood mononuclear cells (PBMCs), obtained at new diagnosis, from a patient treated with antithyroid drugs. The source is a woman aged 18-30 years with Graves disease.

The CDR3 nucleotides are TGTGCCAGCAGTTACTCGGACGGAGGGGAGCTGTTTTTT. This translates into CASSYSDGGELFF. The V and J genes are TRBV6-2 or TRBV6-3 and TRBJ2-2; D unclear. This CDR3 spans 13 amino acids. CDR1 and CDR2 from the germline V gene are MNHEY and SVGEGT. The ends were cut back, 0 bases at V and 8 bases at J, with 7 bases in the middle.